This is a list of T cell receptor beta chains from one sample in a study of T cells in Graves' hyperthyroidism and ophthalmopathy. Using its own MiXCR run on the multiplex PCR reads, TCRdb lists one record per CDR3 protein. The sample holds some 510,000 distinct CDR3 sequences, 20% to 25% seen once. Material: blood. The receptors were sampled from a man aged 18 to 30 with Graves' hyperthyroidism. Both conserved end residues are part of each CDR3. D genes are given only for firm matches. Size is stated for part of the rows, as once, few or many counts, or as a class when the clone is expanded.

size: .; J: TRBJ1-2; D: .; V: TRBV20-1; DNA: TGCAGTGCTAGCCGCCCTCTGGCAGGGCAACGGGGCTACACCTTC; CDR3: CSASRPLAGQRGYTF
size: few; J: TRBJ1-2; D: .; V: TRBV12-3/TRBV12-4; DNA: TGTGCCAGCAGTTTGGCGGGGGGAGCAAAGGGCTACACCTTC; CDR3: CASSLAGGAKGYTF
size: many; J: TRBJ2-5; D: TRBD2; V: TRBV4-2; DNA: TGTGCCAGCAGCCCTACTAGCGGGGGGGCCGCGGAGACCCAGTACTTC; CDR3: CASSPTSGGAAETQYF
size: few; J: TRBJ2-7; D: .; V: TRBV6-1; DNA: TGTGCCAGCAGCAAAAGCGGTAAATCCTACGAGCAGTACTTC; CDR3: CASSKSGKSYEQYF
size: .; J: TRBJ1-5; D: .; V: TRBV4-1; DNA: TGCGCCAGCAGCCAAGATCCATATAGCAATCAGCCCCAGCATTTT; CDR3: CASSQDPYSNQPQHF
size: .; J: TRBJ1-1; D: .; V: TRBV20-1; DNA: TGCAGTGCTAGAGATAGGAAGACGGGAGCTTTCTTT; CDR3: CSARDRKTGAFF
size: many; J: TRBJ2-7; D: TRBD2; V: TRBV6-5; DNA: TGTGCCAGCAGTACCCCACGGGACTATAAGTACGAGCAGTACTTC; CDR3: CASSTPRDYKYEQYF
size: .; J: TRBJ1-5; D: .; V: TRBV6-2/TRBV6-3; DNA: TGTGCCAGCAGTTACGGGCAGACCTATAGCAATCAGCCCCAGCATTTT; CDR3: CASSYGQTYSNQPQHF
size: many; J: TRBJ2-7; D: TRBD2; V: TRBV5-1; DNA: TGCGCCAGCAGCTTGGATAGCGGGGGGACCGTATACGAGCAGTACTTC; CDR3: CASSLDSGGTVYEQYF
size: many; J: TRBJ1-1; D: TRBD1; V: TRBV2; DNA: TGTGCCAGCAGTGCCTACAGGGGTACTGAAGCTTTCTTT; CDR3: CASSAYRGTEAFF
size: .; J: TRBJ1-5; D: TRBD1; V: TRBV20-1; DNA: TGCAGTGCTAGAGCGCCGGGACAGGGGAACTCCCCGTTCGGTCCCCAGCATTTT; CDR3: CSARAPGQGNSPFGPQHF
size: many; J: TRBJ1-2; D: TRBD1; V: TRBV10-2; DNA: TGCGCCAGCAGTGAGTCGAGAGGGGGCGGCTATGGCTACACCTTC; CDR3: CASSESRGGGYGYTF
size: many; J: TRBJ1-2; D: .; V: TRBV10-2; DNA: TGCGCCAGCAGTGGGGGGGAGGACTATGGCTACACCTTC; CDR3: CASSGGEDYGYTF
size: many; J: TRBJ1-2; D: .; V: TRBV20-1; DNA: TGCAGTGCTAGAGGGGGTGGAGGGGCCCCATTTGGCTACACCTTC; CDR3: CSARGGGGAPFGYTF
size: many; J: TRBJ2-7; D: .; V: TRBV28; DNA: TGTGCCAGCAGTTTGCTGACAGGAGGAAGGTACGAGCAGTACTTC; CDR3: CASSLLTGGRYEQYF
size: many; J: TRBJ2-7; D: TRBD1; V: TRBV28; DNA: TGTGCCAGCAGCCACCGACAGGGCTCTACCTACGAGCAGTACTTC; CDR3: CASSHRQGSTYEQYF
size: many; J: TRBJ1-2; D: .; V: TRBV9; DNA: TGTGCCAGCAGCGTAGCACATGACAGAAGGTACGGCTACACCTTC; CDR3: CASSVAHDRRYGYTF
size: .; J: TRBJ1-1; D: TRBD1; V: TRBV10-1; DNA: TGCGCCAGCAGTGAGTATTCGGGACAGGGAAAAGCTTTCTTT; CDR3: CASSEYSGQGKAFF
size: many; J: TRBJ2-5; D: TRBD1; V: TRBV13; DNA: TGTGCCAGCAGCTTGAGGGGGACAGAGCAAGAGACCCAGTACTTC; CDR3: CASSLRGTEQETQYF
size: many; J: TRBJ1-2; D: .; V: TRBV28; DNA: TGTGCCAGCAGTTCACCCAGGGACTGTGGCTACACCTTC; CDR3: CASSSPRDCGYTF
size: many; J: TRBJ2-6; D: .; V: TRBV11-2; DNA: TGTGCCAGCAGCTTCTTAACAGGGCCTTCTGGGGCCAACGTCCTGACTTTC; CDR3: CASSFLTGPSGANVLTF
size: many; J: TRBJ1-1; D: .; V: TRBV12-3/TRBV12-4; DNA: TGTGCCAGCAGTTTAGGTTGGCTCATGAACACTGAAGCTTTCTTT; CDR3: CASSLGWLMNTEAFF
size: many; J: TRBJ2-5; D: .; V: TRBV6-1; DNA: TGTGCCACCAGGAGGGGACCTAAAGAGACCCAGTACTTC; CDR3: CATRRGPKETQYF
size: many; J: TRBJ2-2; D: TRBD2; V: TRBV12-3/TRBV12-4; DNA: TGTGCCAGCAGCCGGGGACTAGCCACCGGGGAGCTGTTTTTT; CDR3: CASSRGLATGELFF
size: .; J: TRBJ1-5; D: .; V: TRBV2; DNA: TGTGCCAGCAGTGAACGGACCTTCAATCAGCCCCAGCATTTT; CDR3: CASSERTFNQPQHF
size: few; J: TRBJ1-1; D: .; V: TRBV18; DNA: TGTGCCAGCTCACCCCGGGGGGCGGGACGGAACACTGAAGCTTTCTTT; CDR3: CASSPRGAGRNTEAFF
size: many; J: TRBJ2-5; D: .; V: TRBV7-9; DNA: TGTGCCAGCAGCTTAGTAGAAGGGACAATGAAGACCCAGTACTTC; CDR3: CASSLVEGTMKTQYF
size: many; J: TRBJ2-7; D: .; V: TRBV12-3/TRBV12-4; DNA: TGTGCCAGCAGTTCCCAGGGGTTTCCCTACGAGCAGTACTTC; CDR3: CASSSQGFPYEQYF
size: .; J: TRBJ2-5; D: TRBD1; V: TRBV28; DNA: TGTGCCAGCAGTTCCCGACAGGGGAGGCCAGAGACCCAGTACTTC; CDR3: CASSSRQGRPETQYF
size: many; J: TRBJ1-5; D: .; V: TRBV28; DNA: TGTGCCAGCAGTCTGAAGAGCGGTCGACAGCCCCAGCATTTT; CDR3: CASSLKSGRQPQHF
size: many; J: TRBJ2-5; D: .; V: TRBV20-1; DNA: TGCAGTGCTAGATGGGGCGGTATATTCCAAGAGACCCAGTACTTC; CDR3: CSARWGGIFQETQYF
size: many; J: TRBJ2-2; D: .; V: TRBV6-1; DNA: TGTGCCAGCAACAGGGTTTACGACACCGGGGAGCTGTTTTTT; CDR3: CASNRVYDTGELFF